Following are 10 T cell receptor beta chains from one sample sequenced in a study of shared clonotypes between healthy human individuals. The method was immunoSEQ multiplex PCR; TCRdb's version includes in-frame clones alone and lacks a portion of them. The sample has 700,000 or so clones; more than 70% are singletons. The source material was memory CD4+ T cells sorted from blood. The subset denotes: CD45RA-negative fraction. These receptors were collected from a young woman in good health.

V and J are TRBV25-1 and TRBJ1-2; D unresolved. Germline CDR1 MGHDK, CDR2 SYGVNS. The V end was cut by 3 bases, the J end by 6 bases, with 17 bases between. This CDR3 comprises 15 residues. The CDR3 loop reads CASSDSSLGKDGYTF. CDR3 bases: TGTGCCAGCAGTGACTCCTCCCTGGGGAAGGATGGCTACACCTTC.

This clone was found a few times. The chain is built from TRBV28 and TRBJ1-5; unclear D gene. This CDR3 contains 12 residues. V was cut by 6 bases and J by 7 bases, with 10 bases left in between. Germline V CDR1 and CDR2: MDHEN, SYDVKM. The CDR3 reads CASRADPQPQHF. The CDR3 region has the DNA TGTGCCAGCAGAGCCGATCCACAGCCCCAGCATTTT.

This chain connects TRBV11-2 to TRBJ1-1; TRBD1 matches at 8 bases. The V gene end was trimmed by 5 bases and the J gene end by 11 bases; junction bases not matched to a gene: 16. Germline CDR1 and CDR2: SGHAT and FQNNGV. The CDR3 covers 15 residues. CDR3 DNA: TGTGCCAGCAGCCCCGCAGGGGGCGAATCTGTCAGTGCTTTCTTT. The encoded protein is CASSPAGGESVSAFF.

Only one count was recorded for this clone. CDR3 sequence reads: CASRTKPGSYEQYF. DNA for the CDR3: TGTGCCAGCAGAACCAAGCCCGGAAGTTACGAGCAGTACTTC. The chain is built from TRBV27 and TRBJ2-7; D gene uncertain. V lost 6 bases and J 4 bases, leaving 16 bases between the germline ends. This CDR3 contains 14 residues. The germline CDR1 and CDR2 sequences are MNHEY and SMNVEV (reference sequence).

The chain has TRBV27 and TRBJ2-7, with D tentatively TRBD2 (6 bases). CDR3 length: 13 residues. Deletions cut 2 bases from V and 2 bases from J, with 7 bases between. CDR1 and CDR2 from the germline V gene are MNHEY and SMNVEV (reference sequence). The chain's CDR3 is CASSLREAYEQYF. CDR3 coding DNA: TGTGCCAGCAGTTTAAGGGAGGCCTACGAGCAGTACTTC.

The gene calls are TRBV5-1 and TRBJ1-2, with D hard to call. Trimming removed 4 bases at V and 4 bases at J, with 17 bases between. The CDR3 sequence is 15 residues long. Germline CDR1 is SGHRS and CDR2 is YFSETQ. In DNA form, the CDR3 reads TGCGCCAGCAGCCTGGCCGGGGTATTAGGCTATGGCTACACCTTC. As protein: CASSLAGVLGYGYTF.

The genes are TRBV9 and TRBJ1-4; D is perhaps TRBD1 (6 bases). The germline V gene has CDR1 SGDLS and CDR2 YYNGEE. The CDR3 extends over 15 amino acids. Trimming shortened V by 5 bases and J by 3 bases, and 14 bases separated the two germline ends. The CDR3 bases are TGTGCCAGCAGACCCACAGGGTCGGCTAATGAAAAACTGTTTTTT. Translation gives CASRPTGSANEKLFF.

The J gene is TRBJ1-1, the V gene TRBV28; TRBD1 aligns across 8 bases. The CDR3 length is 14 residues. V was clipped by 9 bases and J by 6 bases; unmatched bases: 12. CDR1 and CDR2 from the germline V gene are MDHEN and SYDVKM. Here the CDR3 reads CASQRTGPWAEAFF. CDR3 nucleotides: TGTGCCAGTCAACGGACAGGGCCTTGGGCTGAAGCTTTCTTT.

V is TRBV28 and J is TRBJ1-3; D may be TRBD1 (5 bases). Trimming left V 7 bases short and J 4 bases short, with 14 bases between. CDR1 and CDR2 (germline): MDHEN, SYDVKM. The length of the CDR3 is 14 residues. CDR3 nucleotides: TGTGCCAGCATTCTAGGGGCCGGAGGAAACACCATATATTTT. It specifies CASILGAGGNTIYF.

The chain couples TRBV7-9 to TRBJ2-7; TRBD1 is a possible D gene (5 bases). Germline V gene data show CDR1 as SEHNR and CDR2 as FQNEAQ (reference sequence). The CDR3 is made up of 12 amino acids. Deletions cut 5 bases from V and 6 bases from J, with 11 bases between. CDR3 region: CASSPQQGEQYF. The CDR3 DNA reads as TGTGCCAGCAGCCCCCAGCAGGGCGAGCAGTACTTC.